This TCR beta chain was retrieved from a study of identical twins. A word on this clonotype: Antigen: not known.

Study results and limitations: In monozygotic twins, models underestimated the sharing of out-of-frame TCR alpha. Zero-insertion analyses were open to partial confounding by invariant MAIT and iNKT cells. A lower insertion count was a feature of abundant cord blood beta clonotypes, with no such feature in memory repertoires.

Per germline, CDR1 SQVTM and CDR2 ANQGSEA. The CDR3 totals 16 residues. V was cut by 5 bases and J by 4 bases, with 20 bases left in between. Template switching added a universal primer binding site, and final cDNA carried unique molecular identifiers. In TCRdb, the 5' RACE reads were re-called with MiXCR into one record per CDR3 protein. The profile shows around 480,000 distinct CDR3 sequences, 14% of them singletons. This sample was also put to use in a study of yellow fever vaccine responses in identical twins.

The clonotype was recovered from a woman between 18 and 30 years old in good health. The sample was CD4+ T cells sorted from blood. The chain employs TRBV29-1 and TRBJ2-2, with D possibly matching TRBD2 (5 bases). CDR3 residues: CSVSPEGRSSTGELFF. The CDR3 nucleotides are TGCAGCGTTTCCCCCGAGGGCAGGTCGAGCACCGGGGAGCTGTTTTTT.